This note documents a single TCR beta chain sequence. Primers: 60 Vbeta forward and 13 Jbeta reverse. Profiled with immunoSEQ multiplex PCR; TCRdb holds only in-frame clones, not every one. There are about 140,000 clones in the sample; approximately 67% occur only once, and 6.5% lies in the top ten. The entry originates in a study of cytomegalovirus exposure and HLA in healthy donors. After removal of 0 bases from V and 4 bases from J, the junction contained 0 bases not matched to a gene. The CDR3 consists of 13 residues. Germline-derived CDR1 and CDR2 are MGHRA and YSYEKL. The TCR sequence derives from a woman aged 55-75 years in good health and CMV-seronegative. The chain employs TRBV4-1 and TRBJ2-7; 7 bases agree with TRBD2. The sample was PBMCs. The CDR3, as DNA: TGCGCCAGCAGCCAAGAGGGAGGGTACGAGCAGTACTTC. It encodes CASSQEGGYEQYF.